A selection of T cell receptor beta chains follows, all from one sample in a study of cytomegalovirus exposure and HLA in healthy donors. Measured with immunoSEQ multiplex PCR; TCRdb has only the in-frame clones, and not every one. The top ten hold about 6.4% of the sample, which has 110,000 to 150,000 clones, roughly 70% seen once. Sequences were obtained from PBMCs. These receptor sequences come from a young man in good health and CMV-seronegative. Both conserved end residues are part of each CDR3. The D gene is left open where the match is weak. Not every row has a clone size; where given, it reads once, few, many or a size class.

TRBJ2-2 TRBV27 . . TGTGCCAGCAGTTCACCACGGGGTGGCACCGGGGAGCTGTTTTTT CASSSPRGGTGELFF
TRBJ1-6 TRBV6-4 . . TGTGCCAGTGATAAGGGCAGACGTAGGGGAAGCTCCTATAATTCACCCCTCCACTTT CASDKGRRRGSSYNSPLHF
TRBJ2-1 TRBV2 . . TGTGCCAGCAGGCTCATGGGAGAGAGTTACAATGAGCAGTTCTTC CASRLMGESYNEQFF
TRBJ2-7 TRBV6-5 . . TGTGCCAGCAGTTACTTAATTAAAGGGGCCTACGAGCAGTACTTC CASSYLIKGAYEQYF
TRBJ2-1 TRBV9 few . TGTGCCAGCAGCGTAGATGCGGGACTCCTCTCCTACAATGAGCAGTTCTTC CASSVDAGLLSYNEQFF
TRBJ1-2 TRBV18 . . TGTGCCAGCTCACCAGATCCGGGGGATGGCTACACCTTC CASSPDPGDGYTF
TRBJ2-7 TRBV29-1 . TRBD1 TGCAGCGTTGAAGCGGGGACAGGGGCCTACGAGCAGTACTTC CSVEAGTGAYEQYF
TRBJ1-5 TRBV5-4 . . TGTGCCAGCAGCCTAGGTAGCAATCAGCCCCAGCATTTT CASSLGSNQPQHF
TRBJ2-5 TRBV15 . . TGTGCCACCAGCAGAGATCGGGGAAAAGAGACCCAGTACTTC CATSRDRGKETQYF
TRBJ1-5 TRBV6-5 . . TGTGCCAGCAGCCCCGGGGGGGCTAGCAATCAGCCCCAGCATTTT CASSPGGASNQPQHF
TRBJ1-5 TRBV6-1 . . TGTGCCAGCAGTGAAGCTAAAGGGGGTGTAGGCCAGCCCCAGCATTTT CASSEAKGGVGQPQHF
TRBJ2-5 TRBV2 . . TGTGCCAGCAGCGCTCCCTTGTCCGGAGACGAGGAGACCCAGTACTTC CASSAPLSGDEETQYF
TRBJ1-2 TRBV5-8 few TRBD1 TGTGCCAGCACTGCAGGGGGCCAAAACTATGGCTACACCTTC CASTAGGQNYGYTF
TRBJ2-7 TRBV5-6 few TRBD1 TGTGCCAGCAGCCGGACAGGGTCGGACGAGCAGTACTTC CASSRTGSDEQYF
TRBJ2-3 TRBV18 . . TGTGCCAGCTCACTTACGACAGGAAGCACAGATACGCAGTATTTT CASSLTTGSTDTQYF
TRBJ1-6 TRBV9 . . TGTGCCAGCAGAGCATACAGGGACGGTCATAATTCACCCCTCCACTTT CASRAYRDGHNSPLHF
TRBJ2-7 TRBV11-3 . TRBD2 TGTGCCAGCAGCTCCCGAGGCGCGGGGGGACAGTACTTC CASSSRGAGGQYF
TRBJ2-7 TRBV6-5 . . TGTGCCAGCAGTTACTTCAGGGGATCCTACGAGCAGTACTTC CASSYFRGSYEQYF
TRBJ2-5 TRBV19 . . TGTGCCAGTAGTATAGGTCGCGGGGGCCTCCAAGAGACCCAGTACTTC CASSIGRGGLQETQYF
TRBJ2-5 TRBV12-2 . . TGTGCAAGTCGCTTAGGTCATGAAGAGACCCAGTACTTC CASRLGHEETQYF
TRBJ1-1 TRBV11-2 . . TGTGCCAGCAGCTTAGATCTAAGCACTGAAGCTTTCTTT CASSLDLSTEAFF
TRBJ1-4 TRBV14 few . TGTGCCAGCAGCCAAGATCCCCCAGGGGCCGGTTATGAAAAACTGTTTTTT CASSQDPPGAGYEKLFF
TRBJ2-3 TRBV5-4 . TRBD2 TGTGCCAGCAGCCTCCGTACTAGCGTAACATCAGATACGCAGTATTTT CASSLRTSVTSDTQYF
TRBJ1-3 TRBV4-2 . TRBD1 TGTGCCAGCAGCCAAGAGGGGACAGTCTCTGGAAACACCATATATTTT CASSQEGTVSGNTIYF
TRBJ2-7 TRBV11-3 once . TGTGCCAGCAGCCACGAGGTGGGGCGGGGCCCCTACGAGCAGTACTTC CASSHEVGRGPYEQYF
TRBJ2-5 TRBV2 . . TGTGCCAGCAGTGATAGGGGGGAGACCCAGTACTTC CASSDRGETQYF
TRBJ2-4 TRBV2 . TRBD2 TGTGCCAGCAGTGAAGGTAGCGGGGGGGGGAACATTCAGTACTTC CASSEGSGGGNIQYF
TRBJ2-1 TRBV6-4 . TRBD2 TGTGCCAGCGGTCAACTAGCGGGCCCCTACAATGAGCAGTTCTTC CASGQLAGPYNEQFF
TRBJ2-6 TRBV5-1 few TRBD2 TGCGCCAGCAGCGGCGGGGGGGCGGGAGCCGGGGCCAACGGCCTGACTTTC CASSGGGAGAGANGLTF